This entry lists 24 T cell receptor beta chains sequenced from one sample in a study of T cells in Graves' hyperthyroidism and ophthalmopathy. Using RNA transcripts as the source, TCR beta CDR3 regions were amplified. An initial round of RT-PCR targeting the TCR CDR3 relied on the HTBI primer set. TCRdb analysed the multiplex PCR reads with MiXCR anew, one entry per CDR3 protein. The table records 300,000 to 350,000 distinct CDR3 sequences, about 20% of them present only once. Source material: blood. The receptors stem from a woman between 50 and 59 years old with Graves' hyperthyroidism.

This clonotype was observed many times. This sequence joins TRBV12-3 or TRBV12-4 and TRBJ2-7; 7 positions match TRBD1. The V segment lost 5 bases and the J segment 2 bases; nucleotides outside the gene matches: 12. This CDR3 has 16 residues. CDR3 region: CASSPPTGTDPYEQYF. CDR3 DNA: TGTGCCAGCAGTCCTCCCACCGGGACAGATCCCTACGAGCAGTACTTC.

This clonotype was detected many times. In DNA, the CDR3 is TGCAGTGCGCACACCTGGACAGGTCCCGAAACCTTCGCTGAAGCTTTCTTT. This codes for CSAHTWTGPETFAEAFF. This rearrangement joins TRBV20-1 to TRBJ1-1; TRBD1 matches 7 bases. J was trimmed by 6 bases and V by 6 bases; bases with no gene match: 22. The CDR3 has 17 amino acids. Germline CDR1 reads DFQATT; CDR2 reads SNEGSKA (reference sequence).

This chain joins TRBV6-1 and TRBJ2-2; 8 bases align to TRBD2. V shed 0 bases, J shed 4 bases, and the junction held 4 bases outside the gene matches. Germline-derived CDR1 and CDR2 are MNHNS and SASEGT. This CDR3 is 16 amino acids long. The DNA of the CDR3 is TGTGCCAGCAGTGAAGCACTAGCGGCGACCACCGGGGAGCTGTTTTTT. Amino acids: CASSEALAATTGELFF.

The J gene is TRBJ1-1, the V gene TRBV2; 7 bases align to TRBD1. The CDR3 is 16 residues long. CDR1 is SNHLY and CDR2 is FYNNEI in the germline V gene. V was clipped by 7 bases and J by 7 bases; unmatched bases: 18. The CDR3: CASIEMRGRGNVEAFF. DNA of the CDR3: TGTGCCAGCATCGAAATGAGGGGGCGCGGAAATGTTGAAGCTTTCTTT.

Only a few counts were recorded for this clonotype. The genes are TRBV20-1 and TRBJ1-2; D may be TRBD1 (6 bases). From germline, CDR1 is DFQATT and CDR2 SNEGSKA (reference sequence). Trimming shortened V by 1 base and J by 0 bases, and 6 bases separated the two germline ends. The CDR3 totals 13 residues. CDR3 bases: TGCAGTGCTAGAGGGACAGCTAACTATGGCTACACCTTC. This sequence encodes CSARGTANYGYTF.

This clonotype appeared a few times. J is TRBJ2-2 and V is TRBV7-9, with 12 bases that match TRBD1. CDR1 is SEHNR and CDR2 is FQNEAQ in the germline V gene (reference sequence). The V segment lost 8 bases and the J segment 6 bases; nucleotides outside the gene matches: 1. The CDR3 consists of 13 residues. The CDR3 DNA sequence: TGTGCCAGCGGGACAGGGGGCCCCGGGGAGCTGTTTTTT. This translates into CASGTGGPGELFF.

The table lists this clonotype with a few counts. The chain couples TRBV5-6 to TRBJ2-7, with 8 bases that match TRBD1. Germline V gene sequence: CDR1 SGHDT, CDR2 YYEEEE. The trim removed 2 bases at V and 0 bases at J, leaving 4 bases unmatched. The CDR3 runs 15 residues. Here the CDR3 reads CASSFGTGSSYEQYV. Written as DNA, the CDR3 is TGTGCCAGCAGCTTCGGGACAGGATCCTCCTACGAGCAGTACGTC.

Many counts were recorded for this clonotype. V and J are TRBV6-1 and TRBJ2-3; the match to TRBD2 covers 14 bases. The J segment lost 5 bases and the V segment lost 6 bases, leaving 7 bases of the junction unmatched. CDR1 MNHNS and CDR2 SASEGT come from the germline V gene. CDR3 length equals 16 residues. The CDR3 DNA follows: TGTGCCAGCAGGGGACTAGCGGGAGTGGCTGAAGATACGCAGTATTTT. It specifies CASRGLAGVAEDTQYF.

This clonotype has only a few counts. The chain carries TRBV7-6 and TRBJ2-5; 12 bases are a match to TRBD2. V was pared by 4 bases and J by 2 bases, with 8 bases of the junction left unmatched. The CDR3 runs to 17 residues. From germline, CDR1 is SGHVS and CDR2 FNYEAQ. The CDR3 bases are TGTGCCAGCAGCTCTGGGACTAGCGGGTGGTTTCAAGAGACCCAGTACTTC. It encodes CASSSGTSGWFQETQYF.

This clonotype occurred many times. The V and J genes are TRBV30 and TRBJ2-1; no definite D call. The germline V and J ends were trimmed by 1 base and 4 bases, with 5 bases remaining between them. CDR3 length: 12 residues. CDR1 and CDR2 from the germline V gene are GTSNPN and SVGIG (reference sequence). The CDR3 DNA reads as TGTGCCTGGAGTGAGGGTTACAATGAGCAGTTCTTC. Encoded protein: CAWSEGYNEQFF.

The chain carries TRBV20-1 and TRBJ1-6; the D gene is possibly TRBD1 (5 bases). CDR3 length: 13 amino acids. The ends were cut back, 1 base at V and 10 bases at J, with 11 bases in the middle. The V gene's germline CDR1 is DFQATT and CDR2 SNEGSKA (reference sequence). CDR3 region: CSARGDLLSPLHF. CDR3 DNA: TGCAGTGCTAGAGGGGACCTTCTGTCACCCCTCCACTTT.

The chain is built from TRBV7-9 and TRBJ1-4, with D possibly being TRBD1 (5 bases). This CDR3 has 15 residues. Germline V gene lookup returns CDR1 SEHNR and CDR2 FQNEAQ (reference sequence). Trimming stripped 4 bases from V and 0 bases from J, with 9 bases between. This chain's CDR3 is CASSSDTATNEKLFF. In nucleotides, the CDR3 is TGTGCCAGCAGCTCGGACACCGCAACTAATGAAAAACTGTTTTTT.

The chain combines TRBV5-1 with TRBJ2-2; TRBD2 agrees at 7 bases. The CDR3 runs to 15 residues. CDR1 is SGHRS and CDR2 is YFSETQ in the germline V gene. The J segment lost 4 bases and the V segment lost 4 bases, leaving 7 bases of the junction unmatched. CDR3 loop: CASSPGTIGTGELFF. DNA for the CDR3: TGCGCCAGCAGCCCCGGGACTATTGGCACCGGGGAGCTGTTTTTT.

This clonotype was found a few times. J is TRBJ1-2 and V is TRBV12-3 or TRBV12-4; TRBD1 agrees at 7 bases. V shed 7 bases and J 0 bases; nucleotides not matched to a gene: 5. The CDR3 runs to 14 residues. The DNA for the CDR3 is TGTGCCAGCACGACCGGGACAGCTAACTATGGCTACACCTTC. Translating it yields CASTTGTANYGYTF.

The chain carries TRBV6-1 and TRBJ2-5; 12 nucleotides agree with TRBD1. The CDR3 is 15 amino acids. The V and J ends lost 5 bases and 5 bases, in that order; junction bases with no gene match: 6. In germline, CDR1 is MNHNS, CDR2 SASEGT. CDR3 nucleotides: TGTGCCAGCAGTTGGGGACAGGGGGCTCGGGAGACCCAGTACTTC. Its protein product is CASSWGQGARETQYF.

There are a few counts of this clonotype. The chain couples TRBV2 to TRBJ1-1, with TRBD1 matching over 8 bases. Trimming at V came to 7 bases and at J to 1 base, leaving 5 bases not matched to a gene. The germline CDR1 and CDR2 sequences are SNHLY and FYNNEI. The length of the CDR3 is 14 residues. CDR3 bases: TGTGCCAGCACACCGGGACAGGAGAACACTGAAGCTTTCTTT. Protein: CASTPGQENTEAFF.

As concerns this clonotype: A much bigger clone sits one base away, suggesting this may be a read error. This chain uses TRBV20-1 with TRBJ1-1, with D perhaps TRBD1 (5 bases). The CDR3 is 14 amino acids. The V gene's germline CDR1 is DFQATT and CDR2 SNEGSKA (reference sequence). The CDR3 bases are TGCGGTGCTAGAGTTGGGGGGGTGAACACTGAAGCTTTCTTT. This sequence encodes CGARVGGVNTEAFF.

This clonotype was detected many times. This chain connects TRBV19 to TRBJ1-1; TRBD1 matches 8 bases. With V trimmed by 3 bases and J by 5 bases, 14 bases remained unmatched. Germline V lookup: CDR1 LNHDA, CDR2 SQIVND (reference sequence). This CDR3 has 17 residues. The CDR3 here is CASSIFVGQGPGTEAFF. The CDR3 DNA is TGTGCCAGTAGTATTTTTGTTGGACAGGGACCTGGGACTGAAGCTTTCTTT.

The chain carries TRBV3-1 and TRBJ1-2; 9 nucleotides line up with TRBD1. CDR3 size: 16 residues. Looked up from germline, CDR1 is LGHDT and CDR2 is YNNKEL (reference sequence). V shed 2 bases, J shed 7 bases, and the junction held 11 bases outside the gene matches. The CDR3 sequence: CASSQFVWTGVLGYTF. The CDR3 DNA sequence: TGTGCCAGCAGCCAATTTGTTTGGACAGGGGTTCTTGGCTACACCTTC. Full variable domain (rest looked up from reference TRBV3-1 and TRBJ1-2): DTAVSQTPKYLVTQMGNDKSIKCEQNLGHDTMYWYKQDSKKFLKIMFSYNNKELIINETVPNRFSPKSPDKAHLNLHINSLELGDSAVYFCASSQFVWTGVLGYTFGSGTRLTVV.

This clonotype was recorded a few times. J is TRBJ2-5 and V is TRBV2, with TRBD2 matching over 13 bases. This CDR3 contains 16 residues. J lost 4 bases, V lost 2 bases, and 4 bases had no gene match. Germline values: CDR1 SNHLY, CDR2 FYNNEI. CDR3 loop: CASSERTSGGAETQYF. The CDR3 DNA is TGTGCCAGCAGTGAACGTACTAGCGGGGGGGCAGAGACCCAGTACTTC.

The V and J genes are TRBV18 and TRBJ2-1; 7 bases fit TRBD2. The J segment lost 12 bases and the V segment lost 3 bases, leaving 11 bases of the junction unmatched. Per the germline V gene, CDR1 is KGHSH and CDR2 is LQKENI. There are 14 residues in the CDR3. The CDR3, as DNA: TGTGCCAGCTCACCGACGACTAGCACGTCTGGGCAGTTCTTC. The encoded protein is CASSPTTSTSGQFF.

This clonotype was picked up many times. The gene calls are TRBV2 and TRBJ2-1; TRBD2 matches at 10 bases. The trim removed 6 bases at V and 2 bases at J, leaving 4 bases unmatched. Germline V gives CDR1 SNHLY, CDR2 FYNNEI. The CDR3 length is 15 residues. DNA for the CDR3: TGTGCCAGCAGGTCAACTAGCGGGGCCTACAATGAGCAGTTCTTC. It is translated as CASRSTSGAYNEQFF.

This clonotype was observed a few times. The V gene is TRBV2, the J gene TRBJ2-4; 7 nucleotides line up with TRBD2. The V gene's germline CDR1 is SNHLY and CDR2 FYNNEI. The CDR3 is made up of 16 amino acids. V shed 8 bases and J 0 bases; nucleotides not matched to a gene: 10. As DNA, the CDR3 is TGTGCCAGCGGGGGGGACTCCTCCTTAGCCAAAAACATTCAGTACTTC. It is translated as CASGGDSSLAKNIQYF.

The chain employs TRBV10-2 and TRBJ2-5, with a tentative D call TRBD2 (6 bases). CDR3 size: 14 residues. The germline V and J ends were trimmed by 6 bases and 5 bases, with 16 bases remaining between them. Germline CDR1 and CDR2: WSHSY and SAAADI. CDR3 protein: CASREGLGFETQYF. The CDR3 DNA reads as TGCGCCAGCAGGGAGGGGCTTGGCTTCGAGACCCAGTACTTC.